This T cell receptor (beta chain) was identified in a study of cytomegalovirus exposure and HLA in healthy donors. Study at large: HLA-typed donors were the source of approximately 85 million unique TCRs held in an early data release. Broader study findings: Exclusion as indistinguishable affected some V segments, including TRBV6-2 and TRBV6-3. In a later analysis, CMV-associated beta chains were mostly HLA-associated, it appeared.

Primers included in the PCR were 60 Vbeta and 13 Jbeta primers. Only in-frame clones appear in the TCRdb table, and some are missing; sequencing was by immunoSEQ multiplex PCR. Of around 200,000 clones in the sample, roughly 80% were seen once. Germline V gene lookup returns CDR1 LGHNA and CDR2 YNFKEQ. The CDR3 sequence is 16 residues long. V was cut by 1 base and J by 2 bases, with 11 bases left in between. A remark on this clone: The target antigen is unknown.

Donors were ostensibly healthy at sampling, although undocumented immune exposures were probable. The TCR was taken from a man aged 35 to 55 in good health and CMV-seropositive. The chain has TRBV4-2 and TRBJ2-2; no reliable D call. Sequencing was performed on PBMCs. CDR3 DNA sequence: TGTGCCAGCAGCCAAGTGCCTCATACAAACACCGGGGAGCTGTTTTTT. Residues: CASSQVPHTNTGELFF.